One T cell receptor beta chain is described in this entry. The antigen remains unidentified. This sample is part of a study of cytomegalovirus exposure and HLA in healthy donors. CDR1 is SGHKS and CDR2 is YYEKEE in the germline V gene (reference sequence). The CDR3 loop spans 15 amino acids. V was clipped by 0 bases and J by 2 bases, with 12 bases between them. Both 60 Vbeta primers and 13 Jbeta primers went into the PCR. Sequenced by immunoSEQ multiplex PCR; TCRdb stores in-frame clones only, minus some. The sample holds roughly 80,000 clones, 75% seen once. Study conclusions and caveats: A later analysis linked a missense variant in DCLRE1C to the trimming of TCR beta V and J genes.

This sequence joins TRBV5-5 and TRBJ2-7; D not resolved. Sample: PBMCs. The receptor was isolated from a woman in her thirties or forties in good health and CMV-seronegative. CDR3 region: CASSLGWADTYEQYF. In DNA, the CDR3 is TGTGCCAGCAGCTTGGGGTGGGCCGACACCTACGAGCAGTACTTC. The full variable domain, completed using reference TRBV5-5 and TRBJ2-7, is DAGVTQSPTHLIKTRGQQVTLRCSPISGHKSVSWYQQVLGQGPQFIFQYYEKEERGRGNFPDRFSARQFPNYSSELNVNALLLGDSALYLCASSLGWADTYEQYFGPGTRLTVT.